The T cell receptor (beta chain) described here comes from a study of CD8+ T cells in alopecia areata. For the study at large: A regimen of oral tofacitinib, 5 to 10 mg twice daily, was given to treated patients. Tofacitinib treatment spanned 6 to 18 months, with 6 months off drug afterward.

RNA, once extracted, was reverse transcribed into cDNA for use as the sequencing template. Some clones are missing from TCRdb's copy, which holds only in-frame ones; the method was immunoSEQ multiplex PCR. This sample has roughly 120,000 clones, with around 53% found just once. About this clone: Its matching antigen is unknown. Since no conserved phenylalanine or tryptophan closes the CDR3, a read error is the likely cause. The limits of the CDR3 on the DNA are not certain, so only TCRdb's listed CDR3 is given.

CDR1 SQVTM and CDR2 ANQGSEA come from the germline V gene. The CDR3 is 11 residues long, ends included. Study conclusions and caveats: Scalp data also include sequences from resident alphabeta T cells of normal skin. Especially in alopecia totalis/universalis, lesional scalp showed greater clonality than normal scalp did.

The treatment here: oral pan-JAK inhibitor, 5-10 mg twice daily. The source is a human donor with alopecia areata. Specimen: CD4+ T cells sorted from blood, collected at week 4, from a patient treated with tofacitinib. The genes are TRBV29-1 and TRBJ2-7. The CDR3 sequence is CSAGVFGGITL.